Included here is one T cell receptor (beta chain) sequence, with context. This sample is drawn from a study of T cell changes during pregnancy in multiple sclerosis. The method was immunoSEQ multiplex PCR; TCRdb's version includes in-frame clones alone and lacks a portion of them. Of under 65,000 clones listed, about nine tenths are singletons. CDR3 length equals 14 residues. The V gene lost 3 bases and the J gene lost 0 bases, with 8 bases spanning the gap. In germline, CDR1 is LNHDA, CDR2 SQIVND (reference sequence). The chain couples TRBV19 to TRBJ2-5; maybe TRBD2 (6 bases). The receptor comes from a female donor in good health, enrolled as a control in a pregnancy study. The material sequenced was peripheral blood, taken in the first trimester of pregnancy. The CDR3 DNA reads as TGTGCCAGTAGTATGGGGGGATACCAAGAGACCCAGTACTTC. This encodes CASSMGGYQETQYF.